A single sample is the source of the 9 T cell receptor beta chains below, sequenced in a study of OX40 agonist ivuxolimab in advanced cancers. Profiling relied on immunoSEQ multiplex PCR, and the TCRdb table lists in-frame clones only, not all of them. This table has 80,000 to 100,000 clones, approximately 87% appearing once. Sample: CD4+ or CD8+ T cells sorted from blood, taken in a trial of the OX40 agonist ivuxolimab. These receptors were collected from an adult with an advanced solid tumor such as melanoma, head and neck, liver or kidney cancer.

The chain combines TRBV5-5 with TRBJ1-2; D uncertain. The CDR3 runs to 13 residues. Germline V lookup: CDR1 SGHKS, CDR2 YYEKEE (reference sequence). V was clipped by 6 bases and J by 5 bases, with 14 bases between them. The CDR3 protein is CASTTLSRYGYTF. As DNA, the CDR3 is TGTGCCAGCACCACTTTGAGTCGGTATGGCTACACCTTC. Using reference TRBV5-5 and TRBJ1-2 for the parts outside the CDR3, the full variable domain is DAGVTQSPTHLIKTRGQQVTLRCSPISGHKSVSWYQQVLGQGPQFIFQYYEKEERGRGNFPDRFSARQFPNYSSELNVNALLLGDSALYLCASTTLSRYGYTFGSGTRLTVV.

DNA for the CDR3: TGTGCCAGCAGCCTCTCGACTAGCGGGGTTGAGACCCAGTACTTC. It translates to CASSLSTSGVETQYF. This rearrangement joins TRBV11-2 to TRBJ2-5; 11 positions match TRBD2. Looked up from germline, CDR1 is SGHAT and CDR2 is FQNNGV. The CDR3 loop spans 15 amino acids. The V segment lost 5 bases and the J segment 5 bases; nucleotides outside the gene matches: 7.

The chain links TRBV5-1 to TRBJ2-3; TRBD2 aligns across 10 bases. The CDR3 length is 17 residues. With 4 bases clipped from V and 0 bases from J, the junction kept 8 bases outside the gene matches. CDR1 is SGHRS and CDR2 is YFSETQ in the germline V gene. CDR3 nucleotide sequence: TGCGCCAGCAGCCCTGCACTGACTAGCGGGAGCACAGATACGCAGTATTTT. Amino acids: CASSPALTSGSTDTQYF.

In this sample, this clone turned up a few times. This chain links TRBV14 with TRBJ1-1; the D is unclear. The CDR3 extends over 13 amino acids. V was trimmed by 0 bases and J by 11 bases, leaving 13 bases between them. Germline CDR1 SGHDN, CDR2 FVKESK. In nucleotides, the CDR3 is TGTGCCAGCAGCCAAGATCCACATAGGTATGCTTTCTTT. Translated: CASSQDPHRYAFF. The full variable domain, rest sourced from reference TRBV14 and TRBJ1-1, is EAGVTQFPSHSVIEKGQTVTLRCDPISGHDNLYWYRRVMGKEIKFLLHFVKESKQDESGMPNNRFLAERTGGTYSTLKVQPAELEDSGVYFCASSQDPHRYAFFGQGTRLTVV.

This clone came up once. The V call is TRBV6-5, the J call TRBJ1-6; tentative D call: TRBD1 (5 bases). Per germline, CDR1 MNHEY and CDR2 SVGAGI. Trimming left V 2 bases short and J 7 bases short, with 9 bases between. CDR3 length: 14 residues. CDR3 amino acids: CASSYMQGNSPLHF. Here the CDR3 DNA reads TGTGCCAGCAGTTACATGCAGGGAAATTCACCCCTCCACTTT.

The chain couples TRBV7-2 to TRBJ1-1, with D possibly matching TRBD1 (5 bases). Per the germline V gene, CDR1 is SGHTA and CDR2 is FQGNSA. V gave up 5 bases and J gave up 6 bases, with 19 bases separating them. The CDR3 runs to 15 residues. For the CDR3, the DNA is TGTGCCAGCAGCCCTCGGACTGGGGCCGCAGCTGAAGCTTTCTTT. Amino acid sequence: CASSPRTGAAAEAFF. The whole variable domain, remainder taken from reference TRBV7-2 and TRBJ1-1, is GAGVSQSPSNKVTEKGKDVELRCDPISGHTALYWYRQSLGQGLEFLIYFQGNSAPDKSGLPSDRFSAERTGGSVSTLTIQRTQQEDSAVYLCASSPRTGAAAEAFFGQGTRLTVV.

This chain uses TRBV7-6 with TRBJ2-5, with 7 bases identical to TRBD2. The CDR3 sequence is 13 residues long. The V gene's germline CDR1 is SGHVS and CDR2 FNYEAQ. Unmatched junction bases numbered 10, after V lost 8 bases and J lost 7 bases. The CDR3 coding sequence is TGTGCCAGCGCCTTGGCGGGAGTGGGGACCCAGTACTTC. This translates into CASALAGVGTQYF.

This rearrangement joins TRBV30 to TRBJ2-7; D could derive from TRBD1 or TRBD2 (5 bases each). CDR3 length: 14 residues. Germline CDR1 reads GTSNPN; CDR2 reads SVGIG (reference sequence). V was shortened by 2 bases and J by 2 bases, with 13 bases between the two germline ends. CDR3 sequence: CAWSWGPDTYEQYF. CDR3 sequence (DNA): TGTGCCTGGAGTTGGGGACCCGATACCTACGAGCAGTACTTC.

The genes are TRBV6-1 and TRBJ1-6; 8 positions agree with TRBD1. Per the germline V gene, CDR1 is MNHNS and CDR2 is SASEGT. Trimming removed 8 bases from V and 5 bases from J; junction bases left unmatched: 8. The CDR3 is 15 residues long. The CDR3 DNA reads as TGTGCCAGCGGGGAATTGGGACAGGATAATTCACCCCTCCACTTT. This codes for CASGELGQDNSPLHF.